The present T cell receptor (beta chain) was sequenced within a study of long-term antiretroviral therapy in people with HIV. Comment on this clone: The antigen remains undetermined.

Findings of the study overall: Diversity measured after ART increased yet remained under transplant donor controls. Repertoire composition at all time points was dominated by clones that had expanded before ART.

With survey level as its setting, the immunoSEQ assay was v3.0. Generated by immunoSEQ multiplex PCR, the TCRdb table keeps only in-frame clones and is missing some. The sample includes about 24,000 clones, roughly 77% of them seen just once. This clonotype was sampled from a man aged 30 to 45 with HIV. The sequencing used unsorted PBMCs, collected 4.4 years after starting antiretroviral therapy.

The DNA for the CDR3 is TGCGCCAGCAGCTTGACGGATCAAGAGACCCAGTACTTC. It encodes CASSLTDQETQYF. The rearrangement links TRBV5-1 to TRBJ2-5, with D hard to call. This CDR3 region has 13 residues. Germline loops: CDR1 SGHRS, CDR2 YFSETQ. The V end lost 1 base, the J end lost 2 bases, and 6 bases lay between the germline ends.